The 10 T cell receptor beta chains presented below share a single source sample, sequenced in a study of T cells in Graves' hyperthyroidism and ophthalmopathy. RNA transcripts were the template for amplifying TCR beta CDR3 regions. The primer set for the first-round RT-PCR of the TCR CDR3 was HTBI. TCRdb re-derived calls from the multiplex PCR reads in MiXCR, one entry per CDR3 protein. The sample has 690,000 or so distinct CDR3 sequences, 15% to 20% seen once. Sequencing used blood. The receptors originated from a woman in her 50s with Graves' hyperthyroidism that later progressed to Graves' ophthalmopathy.

This chain uses TRBV3-1 with TRBJ1-1, with 9 bases lining up with TRBD1. Germline CDR1 reads LGHDT; CDR2 reads YNNKEL (reference sequence). This CDR3 contains 12 residues. V lost 4 bases and J lost 10; bases outside the gene matches: 4. CDR3 DNA: TGTGCCAGCAGCCGCGGGACAGGGTCAGCTTTCTTT. It translates to CASSRGTGSAFF.

This clonotype has at least ten counts. The J gene is TRBJ1-1, the V gene TRBV5-1; D gene ambiguous. V lost 0 bases and J 4 bases, leaving 13 bases between the germline ends. CDR3 length equals 15 residues. CDR1 SGHRS and CDR2 YFSETQ come from the germline V gene. This chain's CDR3 is CASSLVVPGGTEAFF. The CDR3 DNA reads as TGCGCCAGCAGCTTGGTTGTCCCCGGCGGCACTGAAGCTTTCTTT.

This clonotype was counted only a few times. This sequence joins TRBV29-1 and TRBJ2-1; TRBD2 matches 12 bases. CDR3 length: 14 residues. Germline V CDR1 and CDR2: SQVTM, ANQGSEA. J lost 6 bases, V lost 4 bases, and 4 bases had no gene match. CDR3 in amino acids: CSVGLAGGLNEQFF. The CDR3 coding sequence is TGCAGCGTTGGTCTAGCGGGGGGGCTCAATGAGCAGTTCTTC.

V and J are TRBV9 and TRBJ2-7; a possible D gene is TRBD1 (5 bases). V was clipped by 3 bases and J by 3 bases, with 16 bases between them. Germline V gene lookup returns CDR1 SGDLS and CDR2 YYNGEE. The CDR3 length is 15 residues. CDR3 sequence (DNA): TGTGCCAGCAGCGGGCATGGGGCGCCGGTCTACGAGCAGTACTTC. This translates into CASSGHGAPVYEQYF. Filled out from reference TRBV9 and TRBJ2-7, the complete variable domain reads DSGVTQTPKHLITATGQRVTLRCSPRSGDLSVYWYQQSLDQGLQFLIQYYNGEERAKGNILERFSAQQFPDLHSELNLSSLELGDSALYFCASSGHGAPVYEQYFGPGTRLTVT.

V is TRBV19 and J is TRBJ1-5; D unresolved. Germline CDR1 is LNHDA and CDR2 is SQIVND (reference sequence). The V gene lost 5 bases and the J gene lost 3 bases, with 8 bases spanning the gap. The CDR3 is 13 amino acids. The CDR3 sequence is CASSLRINQPQHF. The CDR3 DNA follows: TGTGCCAGTAGTCTGAGGATCAATCAGCCCCAGCATTTT.

The table lists this clonotype with a few counts. The J gene is TRBJ2-1, the V gene TRBV4-1; 7 bases are shared with TRBD1. After removal of 8 bases from V and 5 bases from J, the junction contained 9 bases not matched to a gene. The CDR3 length is 14 residues. Germline V CDR1 and CDR2: MGHRA, YSYEKL. The CDR3 reads CASSRQGGHNEQFF. In nucleotides, the CDR3 is TGCGCCAGCTCGCGACAGGGTGGACACAATGAGCAGTTCTTC.

This clonotype was counted between two and nine times. This sequence joins TRBV19 and TRBJ1-1; TRBD1 matches at 8 bases. The CDR3 has 16 amino acids. Germline CDR1 is LNHDA and CDR2 is SQIVND (reference sequence). The V gene end was trimmed by 1 base and the J gene end by 5 bases; junction bases not matched to a gene: 9. CDR3 nucleotide sequence: TGTGCCAGTAGTATAGGAGGTGGCAGGGGGCTTACTGAAGCTTTCTTT. This codes for CASSIGGGRGLTEAFF.

The table lists this clonotype with many counts. The chain uses TRBV9 and TRBJ1-2; D is undetermined. Per germline, CDR1 SGDLS and CDR2 YYNGEE. Trimming removed 3 bases at V and 8 bases at J, with 14 bases between. CDR3 length equals 13 residues. The CDR3 region is CASSEAQFAGYTF. CDR3 nucleotides: TGTGCCAGCAGCGAAGCCCAATTTGCGGGCTACACCTTC.

This chain joins TRBV7-8 and TRBJ2-2; 11 bases map to TRBD2. This CDR3 has 15 residues. CDR1 SGHVS and CDR2 FQNEAQ come from the germline V gene. V lost 5 bases to trimming and J lost 5 bases; unmatched junction nucleotides: 4. The chain's CDR3 is CASSDLAGGTGELFF. In nucleotides, the CDR3 is TGTGCCAGCAGCGATCTAGCGGGGGGAACCGGGGAGCTGTTTTTT. The variable domain in full, with the rest retrieved from reference TRBV7-8 and TRBJ2-2, is GAGVSQSPRYKVAKRGQDVALRCDPISGHVSLFWYQQALGQGPEFLTYFQNEAQLDKSGLPSDRFFAERPEGSVSTLKIQRTQQEDSAVYLCASSDLAGGTGELFFGEGSRLTVL.

This clonotype occurred many times. V gene TRBV12-3 or TRBV12-4 combines with J gene TRBJ1-2; D not certain. Trimming left V 1 base short and J 10 bases short, with 7 bases between. This CDR3 is built from 11 residues. This CDR3 is CASSLGTIYTF. CDR3 DNA: TGTGCCAGCAGTTTAGGGACCATCTACACCTTC.